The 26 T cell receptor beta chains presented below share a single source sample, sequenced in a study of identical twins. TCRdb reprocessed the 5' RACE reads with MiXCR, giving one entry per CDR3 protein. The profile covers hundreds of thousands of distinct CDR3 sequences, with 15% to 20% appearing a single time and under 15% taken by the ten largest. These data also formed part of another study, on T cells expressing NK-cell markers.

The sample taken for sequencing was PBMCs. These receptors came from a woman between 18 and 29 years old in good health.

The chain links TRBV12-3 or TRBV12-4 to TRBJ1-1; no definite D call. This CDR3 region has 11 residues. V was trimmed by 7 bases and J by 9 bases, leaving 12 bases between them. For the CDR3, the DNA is TGTGCCAGCACCCTGTCTCGGAAAGCTTTCTTT. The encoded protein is CASTLSRKAFF.

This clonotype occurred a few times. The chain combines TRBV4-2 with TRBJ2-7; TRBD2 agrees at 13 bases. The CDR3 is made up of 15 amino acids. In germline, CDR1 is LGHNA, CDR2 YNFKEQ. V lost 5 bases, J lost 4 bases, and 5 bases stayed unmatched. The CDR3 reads CASSVPGLAGYEQYF. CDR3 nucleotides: TGTGCCAGCAGCGTACCGGGACTAGCGGGGTACGAGCAGTACTTC.

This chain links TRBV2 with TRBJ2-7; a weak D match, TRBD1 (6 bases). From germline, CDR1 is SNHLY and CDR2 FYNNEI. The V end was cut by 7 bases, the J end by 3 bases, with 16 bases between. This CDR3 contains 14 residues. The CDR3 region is CASKKEQGRYEQYF. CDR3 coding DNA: TGTGCCAGCAAGAAAGAACAGGGACGCTACGAGCAGTACTTC.

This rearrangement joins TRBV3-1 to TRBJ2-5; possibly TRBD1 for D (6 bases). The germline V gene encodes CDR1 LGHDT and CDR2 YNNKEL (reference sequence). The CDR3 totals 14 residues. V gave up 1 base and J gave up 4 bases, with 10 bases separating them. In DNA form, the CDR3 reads TGTGCCAGCAGCCAAGTCACGACAGGAGAGACCCAGTACTTC. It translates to CASSQVTTGETQYF.

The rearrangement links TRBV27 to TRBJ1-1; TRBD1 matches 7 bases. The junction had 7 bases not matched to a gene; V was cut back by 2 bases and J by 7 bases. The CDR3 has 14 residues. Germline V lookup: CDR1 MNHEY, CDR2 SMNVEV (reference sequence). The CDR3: CASSLRGPSIEAFF. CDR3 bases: TGTGCCAGCAGTTTAAGGGGGCCCAGCATTGAAGCTTTCTTT.

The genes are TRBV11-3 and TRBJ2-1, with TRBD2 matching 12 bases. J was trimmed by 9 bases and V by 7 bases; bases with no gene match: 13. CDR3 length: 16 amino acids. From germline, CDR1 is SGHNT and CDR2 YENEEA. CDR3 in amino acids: CASTYGASGGGSEQFF. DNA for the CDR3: TGTGCCAGCACCTACGGTGCTAGCGGGGGGGGGAGTGAGCAGTTCTTC.

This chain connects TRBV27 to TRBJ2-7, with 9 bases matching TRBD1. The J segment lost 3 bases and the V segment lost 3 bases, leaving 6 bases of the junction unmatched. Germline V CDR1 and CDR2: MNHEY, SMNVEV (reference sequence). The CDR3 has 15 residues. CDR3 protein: CASSFSGTGIYEQYF. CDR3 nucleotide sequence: TGTGCCAGCAGTTTTTCCGGGACAGGGATCTACGAGCAGTACTTC.

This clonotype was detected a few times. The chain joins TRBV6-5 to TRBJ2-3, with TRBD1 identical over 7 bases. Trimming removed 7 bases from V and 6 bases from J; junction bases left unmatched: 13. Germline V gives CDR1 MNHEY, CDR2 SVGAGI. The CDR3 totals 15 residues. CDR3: CASTTLQGREDTQYF. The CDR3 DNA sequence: TGTGCCAGCACTACTCTACAGGGGCGCGAGGATACGCAGTATTTT.

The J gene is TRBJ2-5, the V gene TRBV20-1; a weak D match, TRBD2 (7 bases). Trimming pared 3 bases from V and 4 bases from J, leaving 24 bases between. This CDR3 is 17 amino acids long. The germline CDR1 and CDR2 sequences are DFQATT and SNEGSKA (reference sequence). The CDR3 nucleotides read TGCAGTGCTAGGAATAATGGGGGGGGGCGGTTCAGAGAGACCCAGTACTTC. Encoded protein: CSARNNGGGRFRETQYF.

DNA of the CDR3: TGTGCCAGCATTGAGGCAGAGGGCCCCTACAATGAGCAGTTCTTC. Translation: CASIEAEGPYNEQFF. The rearrangement links TRBV2 to TRBJ2-1, with D perhaps TRBD2 (5 bases). The CDR3 is made up of 15 amino acids. Germline CDR1 reads SNHLY; CDR2 reads FYNNEI. V was shortened by 7 bases and J by 2 bases, with 15 bases between the two germline ends.

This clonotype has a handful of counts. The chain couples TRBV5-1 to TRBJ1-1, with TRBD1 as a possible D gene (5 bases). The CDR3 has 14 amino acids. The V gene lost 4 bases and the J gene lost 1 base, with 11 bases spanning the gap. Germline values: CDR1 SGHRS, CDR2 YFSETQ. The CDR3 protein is CASSGGSPNTEAFF. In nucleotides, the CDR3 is TGCGCCAGCAGCGGGGGATCCCCGAACACTGAAGCTTTCTTT.

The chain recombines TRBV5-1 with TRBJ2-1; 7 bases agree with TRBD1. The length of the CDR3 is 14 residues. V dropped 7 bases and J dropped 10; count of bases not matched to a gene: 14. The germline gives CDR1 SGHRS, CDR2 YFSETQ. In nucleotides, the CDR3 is TGCGCCAGCTCGACGGGACAGATATTAGGGGAGCAGTTCTTC. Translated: CASSTGQILGEQFF.

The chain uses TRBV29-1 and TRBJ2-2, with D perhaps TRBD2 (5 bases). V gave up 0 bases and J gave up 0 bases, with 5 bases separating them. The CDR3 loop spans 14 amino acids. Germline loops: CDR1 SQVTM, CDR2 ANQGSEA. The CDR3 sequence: CSVEEGANTGELFF. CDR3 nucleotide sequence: TGCAGCGTTGAAGAGGGAGCGAACACCGGGGAGCTGTTTTTT.

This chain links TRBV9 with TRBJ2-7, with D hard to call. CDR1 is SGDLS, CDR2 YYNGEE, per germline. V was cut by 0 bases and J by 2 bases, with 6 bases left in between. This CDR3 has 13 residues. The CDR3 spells CASSVALPYEQYF. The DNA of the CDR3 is TGTGCCAGCAGCGTAGCGTTACCCTACGAGCAGTACTTC.

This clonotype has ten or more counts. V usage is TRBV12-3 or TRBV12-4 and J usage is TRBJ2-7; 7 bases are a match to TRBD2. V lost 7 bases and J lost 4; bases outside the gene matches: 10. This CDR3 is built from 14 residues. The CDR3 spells CASTSGTITYEQYF. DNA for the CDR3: TGTGCCAGCACCTCCGGGACTATTACTTACGAGCAGTACTTC.

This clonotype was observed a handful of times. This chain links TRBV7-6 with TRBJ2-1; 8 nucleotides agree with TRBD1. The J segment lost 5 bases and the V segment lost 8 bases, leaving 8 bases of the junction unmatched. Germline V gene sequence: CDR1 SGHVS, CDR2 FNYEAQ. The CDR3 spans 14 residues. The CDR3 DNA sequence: TGTGCCAGCCGCTCGGGACAGGAGGACAATGAGCAGTTCTTC. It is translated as CASRSGQEDNEQFF. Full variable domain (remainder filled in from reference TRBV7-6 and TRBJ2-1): GAGVSQSPRYKVTKRGQDVALRCDPISGHVSLYWYRQALGQGPEFLTYFNYEAQQDKSGLPNDRFSAERPEGSISTLTIQRTEQRDSAMYRCASRSGQEDNEQFFGPGTRLTVL.

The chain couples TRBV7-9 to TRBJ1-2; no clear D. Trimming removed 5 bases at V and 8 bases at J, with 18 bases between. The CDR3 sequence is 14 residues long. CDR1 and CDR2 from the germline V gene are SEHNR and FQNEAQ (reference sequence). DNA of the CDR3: TGTGCCAGCAGCCTAACTACCGGTGGAGAGGGCTACACCTTC. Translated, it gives CASSLTTGGEGYTF.

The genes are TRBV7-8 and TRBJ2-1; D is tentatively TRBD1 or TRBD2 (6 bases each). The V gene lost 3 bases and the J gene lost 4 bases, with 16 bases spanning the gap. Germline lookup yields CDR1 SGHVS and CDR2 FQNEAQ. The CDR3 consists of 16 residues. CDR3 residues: CASSLTGARRYNEQFF. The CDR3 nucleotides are TGTGCCAGCAGCTTGACGGGGGCGAGACGGTACAATGAGCAGTTCTTC.

CDR3: CASSFTDGSEAFF. DNA for the CDR3: TGTGCCAGCAGCTTTACGGACGGATCTGAAGCTTTCTTT. This chain joins TRBV7-8 and TRBJ1-1, with D hard to call. This CDR3 is built from 13 residues. The germline V gene has CDR1 SGHVS and CDR2 FQNEAQ. Trimming removed 3 bases from V and 6 bases from J, with 11 bases in between. Filled out from reference TRBV7-8 and TRBJ1-1, the complete variable domain reads GAGVSQSPRYKVAKRGQDVALRCDPISGHVSLFWYQQALGQGPEFLTYFQNEAQLDKSGLPSDRFFAERPEGSVSTLKIQRTQQEDSAVYLCASSFTDGSEAFFGQGTRLTVV.

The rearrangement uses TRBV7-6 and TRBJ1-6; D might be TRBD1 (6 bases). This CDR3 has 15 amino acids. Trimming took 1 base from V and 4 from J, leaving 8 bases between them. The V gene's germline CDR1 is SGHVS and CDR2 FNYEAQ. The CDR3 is CASSLGGGYNSPLHF. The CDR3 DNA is TGTGCCAGCAGCTTAGGAGGGGGATATAATTCACCCCTCCACTTT. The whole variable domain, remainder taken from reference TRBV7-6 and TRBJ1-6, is GAGVSQSPRYKVTKRGQDVALRCDPISGHVSLYWYRQALGQGPEFLTYFNYEAQQDKSGLPNDRFSAERPEGSISTLTIQRTEQRDSAMYRCASSLGGGYNSPLHFGNGTRLTVT.

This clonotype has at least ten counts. CDR3 sequence: CSGQVSINQPQHF. The CDR3 nucleotides are TGCAGCGGACAGGTATCCATCAATCAGCCCCAGCATTTT. This sequence joins TRBV29-1 and TRBJ1-5; D is possibly TRBD1 (6 bases). The length of the CDR3 is 13 residues. Deletions cut 7 bases from V and 3 bases from J, with 13 bases between. CDR1 and CDR2 (germline): SQVTM, ANQGSEA.

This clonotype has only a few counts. This CDR3 reads CASSVRGANTEAFF. DNA of the CDR3: TGTGCCAGCAGTGTTAGGGGCGCGAACACTGAAGCTTTCTTT. The chain joins TRBV6-1 to TRBJ1-1, with a tentative D call TRBD1 (5 bases). V was cut by 4 bases and J by 1 base, with 10 bases left in between. The CDR3 has 14 residues. CDR1 MNHNS and CDR2 SASEGT come from the germline V gene.

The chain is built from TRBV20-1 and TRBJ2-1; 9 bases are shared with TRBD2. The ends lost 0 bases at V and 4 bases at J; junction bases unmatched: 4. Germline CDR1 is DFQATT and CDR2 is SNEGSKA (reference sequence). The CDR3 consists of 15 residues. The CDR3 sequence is CSARDPTSGYNEQFF. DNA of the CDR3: TGCAGTGCTAGAGACCCGACTAGCGGATACAATGAGCAGTTCTTC.

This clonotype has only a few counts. The CDR3: CASSLDYYSDEQFF. The CDR3 DNA reads TGTGCCAGCAGCTTAGATTACTATTCCGATGAGCAGTTCTTC. The chain uses TRBV7-6 and TRBJ2-1; D not resolved. CDR1 is SGHVS and CDR2 is FNYEAQ in the germline V gene. V gave up 1 base and J gave up 8 bases, with 12 bases separating them. This CDR3 has 14 amino acids.

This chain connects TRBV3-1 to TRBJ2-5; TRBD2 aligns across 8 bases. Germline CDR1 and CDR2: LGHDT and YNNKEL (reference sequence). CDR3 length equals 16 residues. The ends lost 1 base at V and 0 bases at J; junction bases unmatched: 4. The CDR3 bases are TGTGCCAGCAGCCAAGGAGCGGGGGTGAACCAAGAGACCCAGTACTTC. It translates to CASSQGAGVNQETQYF.

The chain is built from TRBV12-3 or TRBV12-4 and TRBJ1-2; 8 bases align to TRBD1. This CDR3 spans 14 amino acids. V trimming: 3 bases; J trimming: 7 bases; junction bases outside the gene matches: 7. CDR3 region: CASSFYQGAAGYTF. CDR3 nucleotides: TGTGCCAGCAGTTTTTACCAGGGGGCGGCTGGCTACACCTTC.